These 16 T cell receptor beta chains originate from one sample sequenced in a study of PD-L1 blockade in urothelial cancer. Profiling relied on immunoSEQ multiplex PCR, and the TCRdb table lists in-frame clones only, not all of them. The data hold under 120,000 clones, with approximately 86% observed a single time. The sample here was PBMCs, taken around atezolizumab (anti-PD-L1) treatment. These receptors were collected from a man over 45 with urothelial cancer.

The chain links TRBV5-1 to TRBJ2-2; no definite D call. V was clipped by 0 bases and J by 7 bases, with 10 bases between them. Germline V CDR1 and CDR2: SGHRS, YFSETQ. CDR3 size: 14 residues. The DNA for the CDR3 is TGCGCCAGCAGCTTGGCGTCAGGTGGCGGGGAGCTGTTTTTT. Protein: CASSLASGGGELFF.

This clone appeared a single time. This sequence joins TRBV11-1 and TRBJ1-1; 7 bases are a match to TRBD1. The germline V gene has CDR1 SGHAT and CDR2 FQDESV (reference sequence). The CDR3 runs to 14 residues. V lost 5 bases and J lost 6; bases outside the gene matches: 9. This CDR3 is CASSTQTGTAEAFF. DNA of the CDR3: TGTGCCAGCAGCACACAGACAGGGACCGCTGAAGCTTTCTTT.

The chain uses TRBV2 and TRBJ2-3; TRBD1 matches at 7 bases. The CDR3 is 17 amino acids. The germline CDR1 and CDR2 sequences are SNHLY and FYNNEI. V lost 5 bases, J lost 0 bases, and 11 bases stayed unmatched. The chain's CDR3 is CASSLRDRLSSTDTQYF. The CDR3 DNA reads as TGTGCCAGCAGTCTGAGGGACAGATTAAGTAGCACAGATACGCAGTATTTT.

J is TRBJ1-1 and V is TRBV27; D not resolved. There are 17 residues in the CDR3. Looked up from germline, CDR1 is MNHEY and CDR2 is SMNVEV (reference sequence). Trimming cost V 0 bases and J 1 base, with 15 bases left between them. As DNA, the CDR3 is TGTGCCAGCAGTTTATCTTACCTAGGCAGCAGGAACACTGAAGCTTTCTTT. This sequence encodes CASSLSYLGSRNTEAFF.

The chain carries TRBV2 and TRBJ2-5; no clear D gene. Per the germline V gene, CDR1 is SNHLY and CDR2 is FYNNEI. CDR3 length equals 13 residues. V lost 3 bases to trimming and J lost 3 bases, with 8 bases between them. The CDR3 region is CASSDWLEETQYF. The CDR3 DNA reads TGTGCCAGCAGTGATTGGCTAGAAGAGACCCAGTACTTC.

This chain connects TRBV2 to TRBJ1-4; 9 bases fit TRBD1. J gave up 9 bases and V 2 bases, and 4 bases lay outside the gene matches. The CDR3 runs to 14 residues. CDR1 and CDR2 (germline): SNHLY, FYNNEI. The DNA of the CDR3 is TGTGCCAGCAGTGAAATGGGGACAGGGCAAAAACTGTTTTTT. Translating it yields CASSEMGTGQKLFF.

The rearrangement links TRBV4-1 to TRBJ2-1, with 7 bases lining up with TRBD2. V lost 5 bases to trimming and J lost 6 bases; unmatched junction nucleotides: 19. The CDR3 sequence is 18 residues long. Germline V gene data show CDR1 as MGHRA and CDR2 as YSYEKL. CDR3 sequence (DNA): TGCGCCAGCAGCGTACGGGCCACCCGGGACTATCGAACCAATGAGCAGTTCTTC. Translation: CASSVRATRDYRTNEQFF.

The chain is built from TRBV4-2 and TRBJ1-1; D is uncertain. Deletions cut 1 base from V and 0 bases from J, with 9 bases between. The CDR3 extends over 15 amino acids. CDR1 and CDR2 from the germline V gene are LGHNA and YNFKEQ. For the CDR3, the DNA is TGTGCCAGCAGCCAAGGAAACAACATGAACACTGAAGCTTTCTTT. Residues: CASSQGNNMNTEAFF.

This clone was counted only a few times. The genes are TRBV5-8 and TRBJ1-2, with a weak D call TRBD1 (6 bases). Looked up from germline, CDR1 is SGHTS and CDR2 is YDEGEE. Trimming took off 2 bases at V and 8 bases at J, with 13 bases between the two ends. The CDR3 is 13 amino acids. CDR3 amino acids: CASSFLRTDGYTF. DNA of the CDR3: TGTGCCAGCAGCTTTCTAAGGACAGACGGCTACACCTTC. The variable domain in full, completed from reference TRBV5-8 and TRBJ1-2, reads EAGVTQSPTHLIKTRGQQATLRCSPISGHTSVYWYQQALGLGLQFLLWYDEGEERNRGNFPPRFSGRQFPNYSSELNVNALELEDSALYLCASSFLRTDGYTFGSGTRLTVV.

The J gene is TRBJ2-5, the V gene TRBV2; weak D call: TRBD2 (5 bases). Trimming cost V 7 bases and J 4 bases, with 19 bases left between them. Germline V gives CDR1 SNHLY, CDR2 FYNNEI. The CDR3 extends over 15 amino acids. CDR3: CASKFEADPGETQYF. Here the CDR3 DNA reads TGTGCCAGCAAATTTGAAGCGGACCCAGGAGAGACCCAGTACTTC.

Only one count was recorded for this clone. The chain is built from TRBV30 and TRBJ2-1; TRBD2 matches 13 bases. Losses at the gene ends were 2 bases for V and 0 bases for J; bases not matched to a gene: 7. Per the germline V gene, CDR1 is GTSNPN and CDR2 is SVGIG (reference sequence). This CDR3 has 18 residues. The CDR3 DNA sequence: TGTGCCTGGAGTTCGGGACTAGCGGGATCCTTCTCCTACAATGAGCAGTTCTTC. Its translation is CAWSSGLAGSFSYNEQFF.

The rearrangement uses TRBV15 and TRBJ2-5; no reliable D call. The CDR3 spans 15 residues. V shed 0 bases and J shed 4 bases, with 12 bases lying between them. Per the germline V gene, CDR1 is LNHNV and CDR2 is YYDKDF (reference sequence). The CDR3 reads CATSRDNGHGETQYF. The CDR3 bases are TGTGCCACCAGCAGAGATAATGGGCATGGAGAGACCCAGTACTTC.

The rearrangement joins TRBV7-6 to TRBJ2-2; possibly TRBD1 for D (6 bases). Germline CDR1 is SGHVS and CDR2 is FNYEAQ. V lost 4 bases to trimming and J lost 4 bases, with 22 bases between them. The CDR3 runs 18 residues. The CDR3 coding sequence is TGTGCCAGCAGCTCAAGCGACAGGTTCCGACGCACCACCGGGGAGCTGTTTTTT. This gives the protein CASSSSDRFRRTTGELFF.

The genes are TRBV6-6 and TRBJ1-5; 7 nucleotides align to TRBD1. The CDR3 has 15 residues. Germline-derived CDR1 and CDR2 are MNHNY and SVGAGI (reference sequence). The V and J ends lost 3 bases and 3 bases, in that order; junction bases with no gene match: 5. CDR3 nucleotides: TGTGCCAGCAGTTATGAGGGGGCTTACAATCAGCCCCAGCATTTT. Translating gives CASSYEGAYNQPQHF.

CDR3 region: CASSTRGGLAGELFF. The DNA for the CDR3 is TGTGCCAGCAGCACAAGGGGGGGGCTTGCCGGGGAGCTGTTTTTT. The rearrangement joins TRBV9 to TRBJ2-2, with D tentatively TRBD2 (7 bases). The V gene's germline CDR1 is SGDLS and CDR2 YYNGEE. The CDR3 contains 15 residues. Trimming took 4 bases from V and 6 from J, leaving 16 bases between them.

This sequence joins TRBV9 and TRBJ2-7; 12 bases line up with TRBD1. Germline CDR1 and CDR2: SGDLS and YYNGEE. With V trimmed by 0 bases and J by 9 bases, 4 bases remained unmatched. The CDR3 contains 14 residues. In nucleotides, the CDR3 is TGTGCCAGCAGCGTAGCCGGGACAGGGGGCTTGCAGTACTTC. The encoded protein is CASSVAGTGGLQYF.